A selection of T cell receptor beta chains follows, all from one sample in a study of T cells in Graves' hyperthyroidism and ophthalmopathy. TCRdb fed the multiplex PCR reads into MiXCR, producing one record per CDR3 protein. This sample has 250,000 to 400,000 distinct CDR3 sequences, with about 13% found just once. Sequenced material: blood. Receptor source: a woman between 40 and 50 years old with Graves' ophthalmopathy. Each CDR3 is given with its conserved first and last residue. D genes are given only for firm matches. Some rows have no size entry. The others give once, few or many, or a class for an expanded clone.

abundance,j_gene,v_gene,d_gene,CDR3nt,CDR3aa
many,TRBJ1-2,TRBV6-1,.,TGTGCCAGCAGTGAAGTAGGTGGAGGCAGCCATGGCTACACCTTC,CASSEVGGGSHGYTF
.,TRBJ1-2,TRBV10-2,.,TGCGCCAGCAGTCCCTCTGTCCGGGGTGACTATGGCTACACCTTC,CASSPSVRGDYGYTF
.,TRBJ2-3,TRBV27,.,TGTGCCAGCAGTTTGGCTGTCGCAGATACGCAGTATTTT,CASSLAVADTQYF
many,TRBJ2-4,TRBV24-1,.,TGTGCCACCAGTGATTCCACGCCCAGGAGTATTCAGTACTTC,CATSDSTPRSIQYF
many,TRBJ2-3,TRBV24-1,.,TGTGCCATCAGCGGGACAACCACAGATACGCAGTATTTT,CAISGTTTDTQYF
.,TRBJ1-1,TRBV7-9,.,TGTGCCAGCAGCTATAGATCCTGGGGCATCGACACTGAAGCTTTCTTT,CASSYRSWGIDTEAFF
few,TRBJ2-1,TRBV7-9,.,TGTGCCAGCAGCTTAGTTTCCGGGCCGAAGAGCTCCTACAATGAGCAGTTCTTC,CASSLVSGPKSSYNEQFF
.,TRBJ2-7,TRBV5-1,.,TGCGCCAGCAGCCTTGGTGGGGGTTCCTACGAGCAGTACTTC,CASSLGGGSYEQYF
.,TRBJ2-5,TRBV14,TRBD2,TGTGCCAGCAGCCAAGTACTAGCGGGAGTAGAGACCCAGTACTTC,CASSQVLAGVETQYF
many,TRBJ2-5,TRBV27,.,TGTGCCAGCAGTCCTTTCGACGATAGGGGTCAAGAGACCCAGTACTTC,CASSPFDDRGQETQYF
few,TRBJ1-1,TRBV5-1,TRBD1,TGCGCCAGCAGCCCCGGATTGACAGGGCCGAACACTGAAGCTTTCTTT,CASSPGLTGPNTEAFF
few,TRBJ1-1,TRBV6-1,.,TGTGCCAGCTGTGTTGGCCTCCTGAACACTGAAGCTTTCTTT,CASCVGLLNTEAFF
.,TRBJ1-2,TRBV5-1,TRBD1,TGCGCCAGCAGCTTGGGACAGGGATTTGGCTACACCTTC,CASSLGQGFGYTF
.,TRBJ1-4,TRBV2,.,TGTGCCAGCAGTGAATCCAGGGGTGATGAAAAACTGTTTTTT,CASSESRGDEKLFF
once,TRBJ1-2,TRBV7-6,.,TGTGCCAGCAGCTCGCGACCCGCTGGGGGCCTAACAGCTAACTATGGCTACACCTTC,CASSSRPAGGLTANYGYTF
many,TRBJ2-7,TRBV7-9,.,TGTGCCAGCAGCTCCTTACCTTCCTACGAGCAGTACTTC,CASSSLPSYEQYF
few,TRBJ2-2,TRBV20-1,TRBD1,TGCAGTGCTAGCCTGACAGGGGCGGACGGGGAGCTGTTTTTT,CSASLTGADGELFF
few,TRBJ1-6,TRBV20-1,.,TGCAGTGCTAGAGCGGGTAGAGACAGGAGTTATAATTCACCCCTCCACTTT,CSARAGRDRSYNSPLHF
many,TRBJ1-5,TRBV11-3,.,TGTGCCAGCAGCCCCTCCACGACGTATACGGGTTGTCAGCCCCAGCATTTT,CASSPSTTYTGCQPQHF
many,TRBJ1-5,TRBV12-3/TRBV12-4,TRBD1,TGTGCCAGCAGTTCCAGGGGGGAGTTGAATCAGCCCCAGCATTTT,CASSSRGELNQPQHF
many,TRBJ2-2,TRBV2,.,TGTGCCAGCCTTATACAGGGGAGGGGCACCGGGGAGCTGTTTTTT,CASLIQGRGTGELFF
.,TRBJ1-5,TRBV7-8,.,TGTGCCAGCAGCTTAGGTCAGGGGCGACATGAGCCCCAGCATTTT,CASSLGQGRHEPQHF
many,TRBJ1-1,TRBV14,.,TGTGCCAGCAGCCAATGGGGGAGGGACACTGAAGCTTTCTTT,CASSQWGRDTEAFF
.,TRBJ1-1,TRBV9,.,TGTGCCAGCAGCTCAAGCCTCGGACAGCCACACACTGAAGCTTTCTTT,CASSSSLGQPHTEAFF
few,TRBJ2-2,TRBV20-1,TRBD2,TGCAGTGCTAGTTCCGCCGGGACTAGCAGCACCGGGGAGCTGTTTTTT,CSASSAGTSSTGELFF
.,TRBJ1-3,TRBV9,.,TGTGCCAGCAGCGTAGGATCAAGGGGTTCAGGAAACACCATATATTTT,CASSVGSRGSGNTIYF
many,TRBJ1-1,TRBV12-3/TRBV12-4,.,TGTGCCAGCAGTTTGGACTCGACGCCCCGGACCCCTCGGGCTTTCTTT,CASSLDSTPRTPRAFF
many,TRBJ1-1,TRBV29-1,.,TGCAGCGTTGTATGGGGGAACACTGAAGCTTTCTTT,CSVVWGNTEAFF
few,TRBJ1-1,TRBV14,.,TGTGCCAGCAGCGAAACAAGGATAGGGTCTGGAGCTTTCTTT,CASSETRIGSGAFF
.,TRBJ1-1,TRBV19,.,TGTGCCAGTAGTCGGGAAACTGAAGCTTTCTTT,CASSRETEAFF
many,TRBJ1-6,TRBV20-1,.,TGCAGTGCTCCCGAGGGGGGGGGGGATAATTCACCCCTCCACTTT,CSAPEGGGDNSPLHF
few,TRBJ2-1,TRBV27,.,TGTGCCAGCAGGCGGCTAGCCAGCTCCTACAATGAGCAGTTCTTC,CASRRLASSYNEQFF